This T cell receptor beta chain was identified during a study of blood T cell repertoires in COVID-19. Patients at the Seattle site were enrolled during active infection and followed longitudinally. Some clones are missing from TCRdb's copy, which holds only in-frame ones; the method was immunoSEQ multiplex PCR. The sample lists around 220,000 clones, under 90% seen once, with approximately 8% in the top ten. Per germline, CDR1 LNHDA and CDR2 SQIVND (reference sequence). CDR3 length: 15 amino acids. Deletions cut 10 bases from V and 3 bases from J, with 18 bases between. This sequence was found in a woman aged 80 or older with COVID-19, enrolled during active disease. The material sequenced was peripheral blood. The V gene is TRBV19, the J gene TRBJ1-4, with D possibly TRBD1 on 6 matching bases. The CDR3 nucleotides read TGTGCCACCAACGGGGGCGGGGGCCCTAATGAAAAACTGTTTTTT. This codes for CATNGGGGPNEKLFF.